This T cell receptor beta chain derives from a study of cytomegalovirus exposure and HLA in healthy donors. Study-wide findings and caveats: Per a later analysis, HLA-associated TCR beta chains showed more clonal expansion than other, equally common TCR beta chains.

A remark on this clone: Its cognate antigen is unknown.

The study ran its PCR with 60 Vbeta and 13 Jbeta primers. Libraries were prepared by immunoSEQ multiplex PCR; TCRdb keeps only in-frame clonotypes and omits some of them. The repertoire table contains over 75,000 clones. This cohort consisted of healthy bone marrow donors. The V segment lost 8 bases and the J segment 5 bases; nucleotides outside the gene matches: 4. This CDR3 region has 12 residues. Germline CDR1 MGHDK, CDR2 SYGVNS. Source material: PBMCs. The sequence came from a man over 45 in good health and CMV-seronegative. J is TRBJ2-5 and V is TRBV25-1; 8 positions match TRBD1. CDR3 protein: CASSGQVETQYF. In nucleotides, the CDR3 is TGTGCCAGCTCGGGACAGGTGGAGACCCAGTACTTC. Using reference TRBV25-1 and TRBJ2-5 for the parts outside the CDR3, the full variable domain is EADIYQTPRYLVIGTGKKITLECSQTMGHDKMYWYQQDPGMELHLIHYSYGVNSTEKGDLSSESTVSRIRTEHFPLTLESARPSHTSQYLCASSGQVETQYFGPGTRLLVL.